The rows below give T cell receptor beta chains drawn from one sample of a study of human T cells and chemical hapten exposure. TCRdb processed the RACE reads anew with MiXCR; each CDR3 protein has one entry. The top ten hold 26% of the sample, which has tens of thousands of distinct CDR3 sequences, 8% to 10% seen once. This specimen was whole blood, taken in connection with sensitization to the hapten diphenylcyclopropenone (DPC). These receptors all come from a man over 45 with alopecia areata. Some clones in this sample may be carry-over from other donors' samples. Both conserved end residues are part of each CDR3. Each record gives: J gene, D gene, V gene, clone size, CDR3 DNA, CDR3 protein. The D gene is left open where the match is weak. Some rows mark clone size as missing; the rest say once, few, many or name a class of expanded clone.

TRBJ2-3 | - | TRBV7-9 | - | TGTGCCAGCAGCTCAGCCGTTAGCACAGATACGCAGTATTTT | CASSSAVSTDTQYF
TRBJ1-4 | TRBD1 | TRBV5-6 | few | TGTGCCAGCAGCTTGGTCCAGGGGGAAGAAAAACTGTTTTTT | CASSLVQGEEKLFF
TRBJ2-1 | TRBD2 | TRBV7-8 | - | TGTGCCAGCAGCTTAATGCCAGCGGGGGGGTACAATGAGCAGTTCTTC | CASSLMPAGGYNEQFF
TRBJ2-7 | - | TRBV27 | - | TGTGCCAGCAGTCCCGGGACAAATGCGTACGAGCAGTGCTTC | CASSPGTNAYEQCF
TRBJ2-1 | TRBD2 | TRBV20-1 | many | TGCAGTGCTAGTTCGGCTAGCGGGAGGGAGTACAATGAGCAGTTCTTC | CSASSASGREYNEQFF
TRBJ2-7 | - | TRBV4-3 | - | TGCGCCAGCAGCCAAATTTGGGACTTGTCCTACGAGCAGTACTTC | CASSQIWDLSYEQYF
TRBJ2-4 | - | TRBV5-4 | many | TGTGCCAGCAGCAGCAGGGGTAACATTCAGTACTTC | CASSSRGNIQYF
TRBJ2-5 | - | TRBV27 | - | TGTGCCAGCAGCCCCCCCTTGGCCCAAGAGACCCAGTACTTC | CASSPPLAQETQYF
TRBJ2-2 | - | TRBV7-2 | - | TGTGCCAGCAGCCGGGACGGGACCGGGGAGCTGTTTTTT | CASSRDGTGELFF
TRBJ2-5 | TRBD2 | TRBV12-3/TRBV12-4 | - | TGTGCCAGCAGTACCCTAGCGGGAGGAGAGACCCAGTACTTC | CASSTLAGGETQYF
TRBJ1-4 | - | TRBV7-2 | - | TGTGCCAGCAGAGCCTCCCCTAATGAAAAACTGTTTTTT | CASRASPNEKLFF
TRBJ2-7 | - | TRBV28 | - | TGTGCCAGCAGAGGCATCAGGGGCTTCTCTTCCTACGAGCAGTACTTC | CASRGIRGFSSYEQYF
TRBJ2-3 | - | TRBV10-1 | many | TGCGCCAGCAGTCCTAGTGGCACAGATACGCAGTATTTT | CASSPSGTDTQYF
TRBJ1-5 | - | TRBV12-3/TRBV12-4 | many | TGTGCCAGCAGTTCTCAGTTGGGTAGCAATCAGCCCCAGCATTTT | CASSSQLGSNQPQHF
TRBJ1-2 | - | TRBV6-1 | - | TGTGCCAGCAGTGAGTTGGCAGGCGGTGGCTACACCTTC | CASSELAGGGYTF
TRBJ2-7 | TRBD2 | TRBV9 | few | TGTGCCAGCAGCGTAGACCCGGGAGGGACCTACGAGCAGTACTTC | CASSVDPGGTYEQYF
TRBJ2-5 | - | TRBV6-1 | few | TGTGCCAGCCAACCTCACGCAATGGAGGGTCTAGAGACCCAGTACTTC | CASQPHAMEGLETQYF
TRBJ2-7 | TRBD2 | TRBV9 | - | TGTGCCAGCAGCGTAGGCGGGAGGGCCTACGAGCAGTACTTC | CASSVGGRAYEQYF
TRBJ1-5 | TRBD1 | TRBV28 | many | TGTGCCAGTGGGACAGGGGCTTATAGCAATCAGCCCCAGCATTTT | CASGTGAYSNQPQHF
TRBJ2-1 | - | TRBV29-1 | - | TGCAGCGTTGTGGGTCGCGGGACGGACTACAATGAGCAGTTCTTC | CSVVGRGTDYNEQFF
TRBJ2-7 | TRBD2 | TRBV20-1 | many | TGCAGTGCCGACACCCCTGAAAAGGGACTATACTACGAGCAGTACTTC | CSADTPEKGLYYEQYF
TRBJ1-2 | - | TRBV27 | - | TGTGCCAGCTCCCCGTGGGCAGATTATGGCTACACCTTC | CASSPWADYGYTF
TRBJ2-5 | TRBD1 | TRBV28 | few | TGTGCCAGCAGTTTGAGTACGACAGGGAAGACCCAGTACTTC | CASSLSTTGKTQYF
TRBJ2-5 | - | TRBV29-1 | - | TGCAGCCCCCAAGGGTTGAAGACCCAGTACTTC | CSPQGLKTQYF
TRBJ2-6 | - | TRBV7-8 | many | TGTGCCAGCAGCTTAGGGGCAGGGGAATTGTTAATCCTGACTTTC | CASSLGAGELLILTF
TRBJ2-6 | - | TRBV23-1 | many | TGCGCCAGCAGCCACGGGACTTCCCGACACTTGTTCTCTGGGGCCAACGTCCTGACTTTC | CASSHGTSRHLFSGANVLTF
TRBJ2-7 | TRBD1 | TRBV29-1 | many | TGCAGCGTCTATGAAGGGGGCGTCTACGAGCAGTACTTC | CSVYEGGVYEQYF
TRBJ2-7 | - | TRBV7-9 | many | TGTGCCAGCTACCAAGACAGCTCCTACGAGCAGTACTTC | CASYQDSSYEQYF